The 19 T cell receptor beta chains below all came from one sample that was sequenced in a study of blood T cell repertoires in COVID-19. Clones were read by immunoSEQ multiplex PCR, and TCRdb kept only the in-frame ones, dropping some. The sample yields over 50,000 clones, 80% to 90% seen once. The material sequenced was peripheral blood. These receptors came from a man aged 60-69 years with acute or convalescent COVID-19.

V is TRBV27 and J is TRBJ2-2; D is uncertain. CDR3 length: 12 residues. With 5 bases removed from V and 4 bases from J, the gap between germline ends came to 5 bases. Looked up from germline, CDR1 is MNHEY and CDR2 is SMNVEV (reference sequence). The CDR3 reads CASSLSTGELFF. CDR3 sequence (DNA): TGTGCCAGCAGTCTTAGCACCGGGGAGCTGTTTTTT.

CDR3: CASSLVGLAGGNGTQYF. In DNA form, the CDR3 reads TGTGCCAGCAGCTTGGTGGGACTAGCGGGGGGTAATGGTACGCAGTATTTT. This sequence joins TRBV5-6 and TRBJ2-3; 15 bases line up with TRBD2. J lost 8 bases, V lost 0 bases, and 7 bases had no gene match. The CDR3 runs 17 residues. Germline V CDR1 and CDR2: SGHDT, YYEEEE.

This chain links TRBV19 with TRBJ2-2, with 10 bases aligning to TRBD2. V shed 5 bases and J 2 bases; nucleotides not matched to a gene: 11. This CDR3 spans 18 amino acids. Looked up from germline, CDR1 is LNHDA and CDR2 is SQIVND (reference sequence). This chain's CDR3 is CASSPGASGGGNTGELFF. The CDR3 bases are TGTGCCAGTAGTCCCGGGGCTAGCGGGGGCGGTAACACCGGGGAGCTGTTTTTT. Filled out from reference TRBV19 and TRBJ2-2, the complete variable domain reads DGGITQSPKYLFRKEGQNVTLSCEQNLNHDAMYWYRQDPGQGLRLIYYSQIVNDFQKGDIAEGYSVSREKKESFPLTVTSAQKNPTAFYLCASSPGASGGGNTGELFFGEGSRLTVL.

For the CDR3, the DNA is TGTGCCAGTAGTATTATTCAGGGTTACGGCTATGGCTACACCTTC. Its translation: CASSIIQGYGYGYTF. The chain has TRBV19 and TRBJ1-2; TRBD1 might be the D (5 bases). CDR3 size: 15 residues. Germline-derived CDR1 and CDR2 are LNHDA and SQIVND (reference sequence). The V and J ends lost 3 bases and 4 bases respectively, with 15 bases between them.

The chain couples TRBV3-1 (or the pseudogene TRBV3-2) to TRBJ1-6; D unresolved. Trimming took off 1 base at V and 6 bases at J, with 13 bases between the two ends. The CDR3 loop spans 16 amino acids. Germline V lookup: CDR1 LGHDT, CDR2 YNNKEL (reference sequence). This CDR3 is CASSQGSQVRNSPLHF. In DNA, the CDR3 is TGTGCCAGCAGCCAAGGGTCCCAGGTTCGTAATTCACCCCTCCACTTT.

The chain carries TRBV5-4 and TRBJ2-7; TRBD2 matches 15 bases. V shed 4 bases and J 6 bases; nucleotides not matched to a gene: 2. The germline V gene has CDR1 SGHNT and CDR2 YYREEE (reference sequence). CDR3 length: 14 amino acids. The CDR3 sequence is CASSPGLAGGEQYF. In nucleotides, the CDR3 is TGTGCCAGCAGCCCGGGACTAGCGGGGGGCGAGCAGTACTTC.

This CDR3 reads CASSATSGYPYNEQFF. In nucleotides, the CDR3 is TGTGCCAGCAGTGCGACTAGCGGATATCCCTACAATGAGCAGTTCTTC. The chain combines TRBV2 with TRBJ2-1; 9 bases map to TRBD2. The CDR3 spans 16 residues. J gave up 2 bases and V 4 bases, and 6 bases lay outside the gene matches. Germline CDR1 reads SNHLY; CDR2 reads FYNNEI.

This clone was seen a handful of times. CDR3: CASSFWPRRGEKANYGYTF. The CDR3 region has the DNA TGTGCCAGCAGTTTTTGGCCGAGACGGGGGGAAAAAGCTAACTATGGCTACACCTTC. This chain joins TRBV27 and TRBJ1-2, with a weak D call TRBD1 (5 bases). The CDR3 has 19 amino acids. V dropped 3 bases and J dropped 0 bases, with 23 bases sitting between them. Germline V lookup: CDR1 MNHEY, CDR2 SMNVEV (reference sequence).

The chain uses TRBV7-2 and TRBJ1-2; D uncertain. Germline assignment: CDR1 SGHTA and CDR2 FQGNSA. The length of the CDR3 is 13 residues. The ends were cut back, 5 bases at V and 1 base at J, with 8 bases in the middle. CDR3 residues: CASSEHINYGYTF. In nucleotides, the CDR3 is TGTGCCAGCAGCGAACACATTAACTATGGCTACACCTTC.

The V call is TRBV2, the J call TRBJ1-6; D possibly corresponds to TRBD1 (6 bases). Trimming left V 4 bases short and J 8 bases short, with 12 bases between. Germline CDR1 reads SNHLY; CDR2 reads FYNNEI. The CDR3 runs to 14 residues. The CDR3 loop is CASSAGGADSPLHF. For the CDR3, the DNA is TGTGCCAGCAGTGCGGGGGGGGCAGATTCACCCCTCCACTTT.

The rearrangement joins TRBV5-1 to TRBJ1-6, with a possible D match to TRBD1 (6 bases). The CDR3 runs to 17 residues. Trimming took off 0 bases at V and 5 bases at J, with 15 bases between the two ends. In germline, CDR1 is SGHRS, CDR2 YFSETQ. CDR3 amino acids: CASSLVGGRVDNSPLHF. The CDR3 DNA sequence: TGCGCCAGCAGCTTGGTTGGGGGCCGGGTGGATAATTCACCCCTCCACTTT.

The chain couples TRBV4-2 to TRBJ2-2; 13 bases map to TRBD2. V dropped 2 bases and J dropped 5; count of bases not matched to a gene: 8. Germline CDR1 LGHNA, CDR2 YNFKEQ. There are 18 residues in the CDR3. The CDR3, as DNA: TGTGCCAGCAGCCAACGTACTAGCGGGGGGGCCGTTACCGGGGAGCTGTTTTTT. It codes for CASSQRTSGGAVTGELFF.

The chain uses TRBV6-2 or TRBV6-3 and TRBJ1-2, with D possibly TRBD1 on 6 matching bases. The CDR3 is 15 residues long. Germline CDR1 MNHEY, CDR2 SVGEGT. Trimming took 4 bases from V and 7 from J, leaving 19 bases between them. In DNA, the CDR3 is TGTGCCAGCAGTTCCGCCGCACAGGGTTTAGTTGGCTACACCTTC. Its protein product is CASSSAAQGLVGYTF.

The gene calls are TRBV5-4 and TRBJ1-6, with D perhaps TRBD1 (6 bases). Germline V gene data show CDR1 as SGHNT and CDR2 as YYREEE (reference sequence). Trimming cost V 2 bases and J 8 bases, with 17 bases left between them. This CDR3 contains 16 residues. The CDR3 DNA reads TGTGCCAGCAGCTTTAGGGGGAGGGGGATCGATTCACCCCTCCACTTT. This sequence encodes CASSFRGRGIDSPLHF.

The gene calls are TRBV9 and TRBJ2-3; 7 bases are shared with TRBD2. The CDR3 covers 13 residues. The junction had 1 base not matched to a gene; V was cut back by 2 bases and J by 4 bases. The germline gives CDR1 SGDLS, CDR2 YYNGEE. The CDR3 region is CASSVAGADTQYF. DNA for the CDR3: TGTGCCAGCAGCGTGGCGGGGGCAGATACGCAGTATTTT.

The sample holds one count of this clone. The chain carries TRBV30 and TRBJ2-5, with TRBD2 matching over 7 bases. With V trimmed by 1 base and J by 9 bases, 2 bases remained unmatched. This CDR3 region has 11 residues. Germline CDR1 and CDR2: GTSNPN and SVGIG (reference sequence). The CDR3 DNA follows: TGTGCCTGGAGTGGGAGCGGGGCCCAGTACTTC. Protein: CAWSGSGAQYF.

The V gene is TRBV19, the J gene TRBJ1-2; 10 nucleotides match TRBD1. The CDR3 loop spans 15 amino acids. Germline-derived CDR1 and CDR2 are LNHDA and SQIVND (reference sequence). The trim removed 9 bases at V and 4 bases at J, leaving 11 bases unmatched. DNA for the CDR3: TGTGCCAGCTACAATCCCGGGACAGGGGTCTATGGCTACACCTTC. Protein product: CASYNPGTGVYGYTF.

The J gene is TRBJ1-1, the V gene TRBV6-5, with D maybe TRBD1 (5 bases). The germline V gene encodes CDR1 MNHEY and CDR2 SVGAGI. CDR3 length equals 14 residues. V lost 4 bases to trimming and J lost 3 bases, with 12 bases between them. The CDR3 DNA sequence: TGTGCCAGCAGTTCCAACAGGAGGGACACTGAAGCTTTCTTT. It specifies CASSSNRRDTEAFF.

The J gene is TRBJ2-1, the V gene TRBV6-5; D is unresolved. The V and J ends lost 5 bases and 6 bases respectively, with 11 bases between them. This CDR3 is built from 13 residues. Germline lookup yields CDR1 MNHEY and CDR2 SVGAGI. CDR3 sequence: CASSPMGSNEQFF. The CDR3 DNA follows: TGTGCCAGCAGTCCCATGGGCAGCAATGAGCAGTTCTTC.